Shown below are 9 T cell receptor beta chains from a single sample sequenced in a study of beta chain features in type 1 diabetes. These receptors have no identified antigens. The study's findings and limits: Shortening that was moderate but significant affected the TCRB CDR3s of Type 1 diabetes patients in all four CD4+ subsets.

As every portion of the isolated RNA was reverse transcribed, the sequencing read expressed TCRB transcripts. TCRdb's copy holds only in-frame clones and misses some; the assay was immunoSEQ multiplex PCR. Found here are about 240,000 clones, approximately 14% of them singletons; the top ten hold 0.015% to 0.02%. The sequenced material came from naive CD4+ T cells from blood. The receptor source for this set is a man aged 25-45 years with type 1 diabetes.

This clone was picked up a small number of times. The chain joins TRBV27 to TRBJ1-4; D is uncertain. Trimming cost V 2 bases and J 4 bases, with 11 bases left between them. The CDR3 consists of 15 residues. The germline CDR1 and CDR2 sequences are MNHEY and SMNVEV (reference sequence). The CDR3 loop is CASSLTVLRNEKLFF. In nucleotides, the CDR3 is TGTGCCAGCAGTTTAACGGTTCTCCGTAATGAAAAACTGTTTTTT.

The sample holds a few counts of this clone. The chain combines TRBV9 with TRBJ2-1; 10 bases map to TRBD2. With V trimmed by 0 bases and J by 4 bases, 4 bases remained unmatched. Germline V gene lookup returns CDR1 SGDLS and CDR2 YYNGEE. The CDR3 covers 16 residues. The CDR3 DNA reads as TGTGCCAGCAGCGTAGCAAGCGGGAGGGTGTACAATGAGCAGTTCTTC. The encoded protein is CASSVASGRVYNEQFF.

In its sample, this clone was seen a few times. The J gene is TRBJ1-5, the V gene TRBV2; 7 positions match TRBD1. The J segment lost 0 bases and the V segment lost 6 bases, leaving 8 bases of the junction unmatched. This CDR3 is 16 amino acids long. In germline, CDR1 is SNHLY, CDR2 FYNNEI. The CDR3 coding sequence is TGTGCCAGCAGCCGGACAGGATTTGATAGCAATCAGCCCCAGCATTTT. Its translation is CASSRTGFDSNQPQHF.

This clone was picked up a small number of times. V gene TRBV30 combines with J gene TRBJ1-4, with TRBD1 matching over 7 bases. Trimming cost V 3 bases and J 7 bases; bases outside gene matches: 11. This CDR3 has 15 residues. CDR1 is GTSNPN and CDR2 is SVGIG in the germline V gene (reference sequence). The CDR3 bases are TGTGCCTGGAGGGCCAGGGGGTTAATGGGTGAAAAACTGTTTTTT. Its translation: CAWRARGLMGEKLFF. Full variable domain (missing parts from reference TRBV30 and TRBJ1-4): SQTIHQWPATLVQPVGSPLSLECTVEGTSNPNLYWYRQAAGRGLQLLFYSVGIGQISSEVPQNLSASRPQDRQFILSSKKLLLSDSGFYLCAWRARGLMGEKLFFGSGTQLSVL.

The chain joins TRBV19 to TRBJ2-7, with 10 nucleotides matching TRBD1. Per the germline V gene, CDR1 is LNHDA and CDR2 is SQIVND (reference sequence). The trim removed 6 bases at V and 2 bases at J, leaving 4 bases unmatched. This CDR3 region has 14 residues. This CDR3 is CASSDRGQAYEQYF. Here the CDR3 DNA reads TGTGCCAGTAGCGACAGGGGGCAGGCCTACGAGCAGTACTTC.

This clone showed up just a few times. This rearrangement joins TRBV5-1 to TRBJ2-1; D possibly corresponds to TRBD2 (6 bases). Trimming took 4 bases from V and 3 from J, leaving 14 bases between them. The CDR3 spans 15 residues. Germline assignment: CDR1 SGHRS and CDR2 YFSETQ. The CDR3 is CASSEGTGNYNEQFF. The DNA for the CDR3 is TGCGCCAGCAGCGAAGGGACTGGAAACTACAATGAGCAGTTCTTC. The full variable domain, with the rest looked up from reference TRBV5-1 and TRBJ2-1, is KAGVTQTPRYLIKTRGQQVTLSCSPISGHRSVSWYQQTPGQGLQFLFEYFSETQRNKGNFPGRFSGRQFSNSRSEMNVSTLELGDSALYLCASSEGTGNYNEQFFGPGTRLTVL.

This clone was seen only a few times. V and J are TRBV6-5 and TRBJ1-2, with D maybe TRBD1 (6 bases). The CDR3 runs 12 residues. Trimming removed 9 bases from V and 2 bases from J, with 10 bases in between. Germline CDR1 MNHEY, CDR2 SVGAGI. The CDR3 DNA reads as TGTGCCAGTCAAGGGGGAAACTATGGCTACACCTTC. Translating gives CASQGGNYGYTF.

The V gene is TRBV9, the J gene TRBJ2-5; maybe TRBD2 (6 bases). Germline V gene data show CDR1 as SGDLS and CDR2 as YYNGEE. Trimming stripped 0 bases from V and 2 bases from J, with 8 bases between. CDR3 length equals 14 residues. The CDR3 coding sequence is TGTGCCAGCAGCGTAGGGGGGGTACAAGAGACCCAGTACTTC. Its protein is CASSVGGVQETQYF.

This clone has only a few counts. The chain is built from TRBV5-1 and TRBJ2-5; tentatively, D is TRBD1 (6 bases). CDR1 and CDR2 (germline): SGHRS, YFSETQ. V lost 5 bases and J 4 bases, leaving 18 bases between the germline ends. The CDR3 is made up of 15 amino acids. DNA of the CDR3: TGCGCCAGCAGTGCTTCCACAGGGAGACTAGAGACCCAGTACTTC. Its translation is CASSASTGRLETQYF.